The 24 T cell receptor beta chains below were found in one sample sequenced in a study of blood T cell repertoires in COVID-19. TCRdb keeps only in-frame clones here, not all; method: immunoSEQ multiplex PCR. The sample holds 300,000 to 350,000 clones, approximately 88% seen once. The specimen sequenced was peripheral blood. These receptors were obtained from a man in his thirties or forties with COVID-19, enrolled during active disease.

V and J are TRBV9 and TRBJ1-5; 9 bases fit TRBD1. In germline, CDR1 is SGDLS, CDR2 YYNGEE. J gave up 4 bases and V 7 bases, and 0 bases lay outside the gene matches. The CDR3 contains 12 residues. The DNA of the CDR3 is TGTGCCAGCGGACAGGGGAATCAGCCCCAGCATTTT. This codes for CASGQGNQPQHF.

This clone has just a few counts. The chain uses TRBV7-2 and TRBJ2-3; the D is unclear. The CDR3 runs to 14 residues. V lost 4 bases to trimming and J lost 1 base, with 9 bases between them. Germline V lookup: CDR1 SGHTA, CDR2 FQGNSA. Here the CDR3 DNA reads TGTGCCAGCAGCTCAAACGGTGGCACAGATACGCAGTATTTT. Translated, it gives CASSSNGGTDTQYF.

The chain carries TRBV28 and TRBJ2-2; D is perhaps TRBD1 (6 bases). The CDR3 spans 15 residues. Trimming pared 6 bases from V and 1 base from J, leaving 12 bases between. Germline assignment: CDR1 MDHEN and CDR2 SYDVKM. Here the CDR3 reads CASRPTGQNTGELFF. As DNA, the CDR3 is TGTGCCAGCAGGCCTACGGGACAGAACACCGGGGAGCTGTTTTTT.

The V and J genes are TRBV6-5 and TRBJ1-1; no definite D call. Germline V gene data show CDR1 as MNHEY and CDR2 as SVGAGI. The V gene lost 8 bases and the J gene lost 7 bases, with 20 bases spanning the gap. CDR3 length: 14 residues. The CDR3 sequence: CASGEEAWVGEAFF. The CDR3 DNA sequence: TGTGCCAGCGGAGAGGAGGCTTGGGTGGGTGAAGCTTTCTTT.

With regard to this clone: The same CDR3 can be traced to other DNA sequences in this sample. The DNA for the CDR3 is TGTGCCAGCAGCCAAGGGTTAGCGGGGCTACAAGAGACCCAGTACTTC. Its translation: CASSQGLAGLQETQYF. This rearrangement joins TRBV3-1 (or the pseudogene TRBV3-2) to TRBJ2-5, with 8 bases lining up with TRBD2. The V gene's germline CDR1 is LGHDT and CDR2 YNNKEL (reference sequence). V trimming: 1 base; J trimming: 2 bases; junction bases outside the gene matches: 6. The length of the CDR3 is 16 residues.

This chain uses TRBV7-8 with TRBJ2-7; 11 nucleotides match TRBD2. With 1 base clipped from V and 3 bases from J, the junction kept 5 bases outside the gene matches. The CDR3 is 16 residues long. Germline V gene lookup returns CDR1 SGHVS and CDR2 FQNEAQ. The CDR3 sequence is CASSLGGLAAHYEQYF. Written as DNA, the CDR3 is TGTGCCAGCAGCTTAGGGGGACTAGCGGCCCACTACGAGCAGTACTTC.

V and J are TRBV6-6 and TRBJ1-2, with 8 bases fitting TRBD1. V shed 8 bases and J 6 bases; nucleotides not matched to a gene: 17. This CDR3 has 16 residues. Per germline, CDR1 MNHNY and CDR2 SVGAGI (reference sequence). The DNA of the CDR3 is TGTGCCAGCCATACCTCCCAGGGGGCGCTTACCCATGGCTACACCTTC. It translates to CASHTSQGALTHGYTF.

The chain joins TRBV7-3 to TRBJ2-1, with D maybe TRBD1 (5 bases). V shed 5 bases and J shed 0 bases, with 11 bases lying between them. The CDR3 consists of 15 residues. Germline values: CDR1 SGHTA, CDR2 FQGTGA. The CDR3 region is CASSPRVTSYNEQFF. The CDR3 DNA is TGTGCCAGCAGCCCCAGGGTTACCTCCTACAATGAGCAGTTCTTC.

With respect to this clone: Other DNA sequences of this sample code for an identical CDR3. The V call is TRBV19, the J call TRBJ1-6; D remains unclear. Germline V gene lookup returns CDR1 LNHDA and CDR2 SQIVND (reference sequence). The CDR3 loop spans 13 amino acids. Trimming took off 3 bases at V and 7 bases at J, with 7 bases between the two ends. The CDR3 loop is CASSIGQNSPLHF. CDR3 sequence (DNA): TGTGCCAGTAGTATTGGGCAGAATTCACCCCTCCACTTT.

This rearrangement joins TRBV6-5 to TRBJ2-7; tentative D call: TRBD1 (6 bases). The CDR3 contains 13 residues. Germline CDR1 and CDR2: MNHEY and SVGAGI. Trimming removed 6 bases at V and 0 bases at J, with 9 bases between. CDR3 nucleotide sequence: TGTGCCAGCAGGCCGACAGGCTCCTACGAGCAGTACTTC. Its protein is CASRPTGSYEQYF.

CDR3 protein: CASSRRQGLIKNIQYF. As DNA, the CDR3 is TGTGCCAGCAGCCGGCGACAGGGGTTGATCAAAAACATTCAGTACTTC. The chain combines TRBV7-2 with TRBJ2-4, with TRBD1 matching over 8 bases. The germline V gene encodes CDR1 SGHTA and CDR2 FQGNSA. Trimming removed 5 bases from V and 3 bases from J; junction bases left unmatched: 9. This CDR3 has 16 residues.

CDR3 DNA sequence: TGTGCCAGCAGTCTAAGACAGGGTAGGGAAAAACTGTTTTTT. Protein product: CASSLRQGREKLFF. The V and J genes are TRBV28 and TRBJ1-4, with 7 bases lining up with TRBD1. Germline V gives CDR1 MDHEN, CDR2 SYDVKM. With 5 bases clipped from V and 8 bases from J, the junction kept 8 bases outside the gene matches. There are 14 residues in the CDR3.

The rearrangement uses TRBV24-1 and TRBJ1-4; 8 nucleotides match TRBD1. The J segment lost 6 bases and the V segment lost 2 bases, leaving 4 bases of the junction unmatched. Germline CDR1 and CDR2: KGHDR and SFDVKD. This CDR3 region has 15 residues. DNA for the CDR3: TGTGCCACCAGTGATTGGGACAGGAGCTATGAAAAACTGTTTTTT. Translation gives CATSDWDRSYEKLFF.

The rearrangement links TRBV11-2 to TRBJ2-1, with no clear D. The CDR3 runs to 16 residues. The germline CDR1 and CDR2 sequences are SGHAT and FQNNGV. V was clipped by 10 bases and J by 1 base, with 20 bases between them. CDR3 residues: CATSGFLEQSYNEQFF. CDR3 coding DNA: TGTGCCACCAGTGGGTTCCTAGAACAATCCTACAATGAGCAGTTCTTC. Full variable domain (missing parts from reference TRBV11-2 and TRBJ2-1): EAGVAQSPRYKIIEKRQSVAFWCNPISGHATLYWYQQILGQGPKLLIQFQNNGVVDDSQLPKDRFSAERLKGVDSTLKIQPAKLEDSAVYLCATSGFLEQSYNEQFFGPGTRLTVL.

A few counts support this clone. The chain is built from TRBV19 and TRBJ1-5; the match to TRBD1 covers 9 bases. V shed 5 bases and J 5 bases; nucleotides not matched to a gene: 10. The CDR3 is 16 amino acids. The V gene's germline CDR1 is LNHDA and CDR2 SQIVND (reference sequence). The CDR3 region has the DNA TGTGCCAGTAGTGAGGACAGGGGCTATTTTCATCAGCCCCAGCATTTT. It codes for CASSEDRGYFHQPQHF. Using reference TRBV19 and TRBJ1-5 for the parts outside the CDR3, the full variable domain is DGGITQSPKYLFRKEGQNVTLSCEQNLNHDAMYWYRQDPGQGLRLIYYSQIVNDFQKGDIAEGYSVSREKKESFPLTVTSAQKNPTAFYLCASSEDRGYFHQPQHFGDGTRLSIL.

This chain links TRBV5-1 with TRBJ2-3; D possibly corresponds to TRBD2 (6 bases). The V gene lost 7 bases and the J gene lost 5 bases, with 20 bases spanning the gap. The CDR3 consists of 15 residues. Germline V gene sequence: CDR1 SGHRS, CDR2 YFSETQ. In DNA, the CDR3 is TGCGCCAGCGTACGCGGTGGGGGGACGGTAGATACGCAGTATTTT. Its protein product is CASVRGGGTVDTQYF. Drawing the rest from reference TRBV5-1 and TRBJ2-3, the complete variable domain is KAGVTQTPRYLIKTRGQQVTLSCSPISGHRSVSWYQQTPGQGLQFLFEYFSETQRNKGNFPGRFSGRQFSNSRSEMNVSTLELGDSALYLCASVRGGGTVDTQYFGPGTRLTVL.

The V call is TRBV6-5, the J call TRBJ2-7; 9 bases are a match to TRBD2. The CDR3 contains 15 residues. V was pared by 0 bases and J by 5 bases, with 5 bases of the junction left unmatched. The germline CDR1 and CDR2 sequences are MNHEY and SVGAGI. CDR3 sequence: CASSYSLAGRDEQYF. The CDR3 DNA reads TGTGCCAGCAGTTACTCTCTAGCGGGAAGGGACGAGCAGTACTTC.

The chain recombines TRBV7-9 with TRBJ2-5, with 7 bases lining up with TRBD1. CDR1 and CDR2 from the germline V gene are SEHNR and FQNEAQ (reference sequence). Losses at the gene ends were 5 bases for V and 5 bases for J; bases not matched to a gene: 8. CDR3 length: 14 residues. CDR3 DNA: TGTGCCAGCAGCACACAGGGGTTTGCGGAGACCCAGTACTTC. Residues: CASSTQGFAETQYF.

DNA of the CDR3: TGTGCCAGCAGCCAAGCTGCTAGGGGCTACACCTTC. Residues: CASSQAARGYTF. V is TRBV3-1 (or the pseudogene TRBV3-2) and J is TRBJ1-2; D is unclear. This CDR3 spans 12 amino acids. The V gene's germline CDR1 is LGHDT and CDR2 YNNKEL (reference sequence). V was pared by 1 base and J by 8 bases, with 8 bases between.

The rearrangement joins TRBV3-1 (or the pseudogene TRBV3-2) to TRBJ1-1; tentatively, D is TRBD1 (6 bases). Germline CDR1 reads LGHDT; CDR2 reads YNNKEL (reference sequence). V lost 5 bases to trimming and J lost 7 bases, with 14 bases between them. This CDR3 has 13 residues. CDR3 in amino acids: CASSYRTEGEAFF. CDR3 coding DNA: TGTGCCAGCAGCTATCGGACAGAAGGTGAAGCTTTCTTT.

In this sample, this clone turned up a few times. Other DNA sequences in the sample encode the same CDR3. V usage is TRBV20-1 and J usage is TRBJ2-7; no reliable D call. Trimming left V 3 bases short and J 5 bases short, with 8 bases between. The CDR3 sequence is 11 residues long. CDR1 and CDR2 (germline): DFQATT, SNEGSKA (reference sequence). CDR3 DNA sequence: TGCAGTGCTAGTAGTGGGCACGAGCAGTACTTC. Amino acid sequence: CSASSGHEQYF.

The chain combines TRBV5-1 with TRBJ2-7; 8 bases fit TRBD1. There are 14 residues in the CDR3. Germline V CDR1 and CDR2: SGHRS, YFSETQ. With V trimmed by 5 bases and J by 5 bases, 9 bases remained unmatched. CDR3 sequence reads: CASREGQDFNEQYF. Written as DNA, the CDR3 is TGCGCCAGCAGGGAGGGACAGGACTTTAACGAGCAGTACTTC.

V and J are TRBV28 and TRBJ2-7, with 7 bases lining up with TRBD1. The CDR3 consists of 14 residues. The V gene end was trimmed by 6 bases and the J gene end by 4 bases; junction bases not matched to a gene: 9. Germline CDR1 and CDR2: MDHEN and SYDVKM. Written as DNA, the CDR3 is TGTGCCAGCAGGGCACAGGGGTTGAGTTACGAGCAGTACTTC. This translates into CASRAQGLSYEQYF.

The rearrangement joins TRBV27 to TRBJ1-2; 7 bases are shared with TRBD1. The ends lost 5 bases at V and 7 bases at J; junction bases unmatched: 7. CDR3 length equals 13 residues. Germline V gives CDR1 MNHEY, CDR2 SMNVEV (reference sequence). CDR3 DNA: TGTGCCAGCAGTCCCACGAACAGGGGTGGCTACACCTTC. It is translated as CASSPTNRGGYTF.